These 11 T cell receptor beta chains originate from one sample sequenced in a study of T cell responses to AZD1222 COVID-19 vaccine. Data came from immunoSEQ multiplex PCR; TCRdb stores just in-frame clones and leaves some out. The table has 60,000 to 65,000 clones, around three quarters seen once; the top ten hold over 12%. The sequences come from peripheral blood, collected on day 0 of AZD1222 vaccination. The receptors derive from an adult in good health.

The J gene is TRBJ1-4, the V gene TRBV6-5, with D unresolved. The CDR3 has 15 residues. The V and J ends lost 2 bases and 2 bases respectively, with 9 bases between them. In germline, CDR1 is MNHEY, CDR2 SVGAGI. CDR3 sequence reads: CASSYRARTNEKLFF. As DNA, the CDR3 is TGTGCCAGCAGTTACAGGGCCCGCACTAATGAAAAACTGTTTTTT.

The chain recombines TRBV4-3 with TRBJ1-3, with TRBD1 identical over 7 bases. The CDR3 contains 12 residues. After removal of 3 bases from V and 10 bases from J, the junction contained 3 bases not matched to a gene. Germline V lookup: CDR1 LGHNA, CDR2 YSLEER. CDR3 nucleotide sequence: TGCGCCAGCAGCCACCAGGGGGGAACCATATATTTT. It encodes CASSHQGGTIYF.

The chain couples TRBV6-5 to TRBJ1-6; 7 bases align to TRBD1. CDR1 is MNHEY and CDR2 is SVGAGI in the germline V gene. J gave up 10 bases and V 6 bases, and 9 bases lay outside the gene matches. CDR3 length: 14 amino acids. CDR3 residues: CASRPGTVKSPLHF. CDR3 sequence (DNA): TGTGCCAGCAGACCCGGGACAGTGAAGTCACCCCTCCACTTT.

This clone was seen many times. The rearrangement joins TRBV6-5 to TRBJ2-7, with TRBD1 matching 7 bases. Germline CDR1 is MNHEY and CDR2 is SVGAGI. The CDR3 sequence is 12 residues long. Trimming at V came to 10 bases and at J to 2 bases, leaving 5 bases not matched to a gene. CDR3 loop: CATSQGAYEQYF. The CDR3 coding sequence is TGTGCCACCTCGCAGGGGGCCTACGAGCAGTACTTC.

A remark on this clone: This specimen includes other DNA sequences encoding the same CDR3. This chain links TRBV4-3 with TRBJ2-1; D unclear. CDR3 size: 11 residues. Germline V CDR1 and CDR2: LGHNA, YSLEER. V lost 8 bases and J lost 4, with 6 bases in between. In DNA form, the CDR3 reads TGCGCCAGCGGCACTTACAATGAGCAGTTCTTC. The encoded protein is CASGTYNEQFF.

The table lists this clone with a count of one. In nucleotides, the CDR3 is TGTGCCAGCGCGAACTCAGATACGCAGTATTTT. This sequence encodes CASANSDTQYF. This rearrangement joins TRBV2 to TRBJ2-3, with no clear D. This CDR3 is 11 amino acids long. CDR1 SNHLY and CDR2 FYNNEI come from the germline V gene. V lost 8 bases, J lost 4 bases, and 7 bases lay in between.

The CDR3 nucleotides are TGTGCCAGCGCCAGGGGGGGGAGGCAGACCCAGTACTTC. It specifies CASARGGRQTQYF. The rearrangement links TRBV12-3 or TRBV12-4 to TRBJ2-5; D is perhaps TRBD1 or TRBD2 (7 bases each). V was clipped by 8 bases and J by 6 bases, with 16 bases between them. The CDR3 covers 13 residues.

The V call is TRBV7-2, the J call TRBJ2-1; TRBD2 agrees at 7 bases. Trimming cost V 1 base and J 1 base; bases outside gene matches: 4. The V gene's germline CDR1 is SGHTA and CDR2 FQGNSA. This CDR3 has 16 amino acids. CDR3 in amino acids: CASSLVASGSYNEQFF. The CDR3 DNA sequence: TGTGCCAGCAGCTTAGTGGCTAGCGGATCCTACAATGAGCAGTTCTTC.

CDR3 residues: CASSHRSDTQYF. DNA of the CDR3: TGTGCCAGCAGCCATCGTTCGGATACGCAGTATTTT. This chain connects TRBV14 to TRBJ2-3; unclear D gene. This CDR3 is 12 amino acids long. Looked up from germline, CDR1 is SGHDN and CDR2 is FVKESK. V lost 3 bases and J 6 bases, leaving 7 bases between the germline ends.

The chain links TRBV28 to TRBJ1-2; TRBD1 might be the D (5 bases). Germline CDR1 MDHEN, CDR2 SYDVKM. V gave up 3 bases and J gave up 8 bases, with 13 bases separating them. CDR3 length: 13 residues. As DNA, the CDR3 is TGTGCCAGCAGTTTTAGGGGACGGGGAGGCTACACCTTC. Its protein is CASSFRGRGGYTF.

A single count supports this clone. The V gene is TRBV28, the J gene TRBJ2-2; D not resolved. The CDR3 spans 11 residues. With 6 bases removed from V and 6 bases from J, the gap between germline ends came to 5 bases. Germline V gene lookup returns CDR1 MDHEN and CDR2 SYDVKM. CDR3 sequence reads: CASRWAGELFF. In DNA, the CDR3 is TGTGCCAGCAGATGGGCCGGGGAGCTGTTTTTT.